The rows below give T cell receptor beta chains drawn from one sample of a study of cytomegalovirus exposure and HLA in healthy donors. TCRdb keeps only in-frame clones here, not all; method: immunoSEQ multiplex PCR. This table holds 65,000 to 85,000 clones. Sequencing used PBMCs. All receptors come from a female donor in good health and CMV-seropositive. Each CDR3 is given with its conserved first and last residue. The D gene is left open where the match is weak.

d_call	v_call	j_call	cdr3_nt	cdr3_aa
TRBD1	TRBV5-1	TRBJ1-5	TGCGCCAGCAGCGTCAATCCGACAGGGAACAATCAGCCCCAGCATTTT	CASSVNPTGNNQPQHF
TRBD2	TRBV4-1	TRBJ2-7	TGCGCCAGCAGCCAAGACGCAAACTCACTAGCGGGAGCTTCTTACGAGCAGTACTTC	CASSQDANSLAGASYEQYF
TRBD2	TRBV4-3	TRBJ2-7	TGCGCCAGCAGCCCAAAACTAGCGGGAGGAGCCTACGAGCAGTACTTC	CASSPKLAGGAYEQYF
TRBD1	TRBV7-7	TRBJ1-1	TGTGCTAGCAGCCCCGTACAGGGGGCGTACACTGAAGCTTTCTTT	CASSPVQGAYTEAFF
NA	TRBV9	TRBJ1-1	TGTGCCAGCAGCGTAGGTCGCGGGGGTCGAAACACTGAAGATTTCTTT	CASSVGRGGRNTEDFF
NA	TRBV29-1	TRBJ2-1	TGCAGCGTTGATAGGGAGAGCTCCTACAATGAGCAGTTCTTC	CSVDRESSYNEQFF
NA	TRBV5-4	TRBJ1-1	TGTGCCAGCAGAAGCGGGGCAGGGAACACTGAAGCTTTCTTT	CASRSGAGNTEAFF
TRBD1	TRBV4-1	TRBJ1-1	TGCGCCAGCAGCCAAGATGGGGGGGGGTGGGACAGGCCGAACACTGAAGCTTTCTTT	CASSQDGGGWDRPNTEAFF
NA	TRBV27	TRBJ2-7	TGTGCCAGCAGTCCCATCCCCCGGTACGAGCAGTACTTC	CASSPIPRYEQYF
TRBD1	TRBV6-5	TRBJ1-1	TGTGCCAGCAGTTTGACAGGGGACCGCACTGAAGCTTTCTTT	CASSLTGDRTEAFF
TRBD1	TRBV30	TRBJ2-7	TGTGCCTGGAGCGTCACCTTGGGACAGGACAATGAGCAGTACTTC	CAWSVTLGQDNEQYF
NA	TRBV4-1	TRBJ2-1	TGCGCCAGCAGCCCCCGGGGGCAGGGGGGTAATGAGCAGTTCTTC	CASSPRGQGGNEQFF
NA	TRBV6-1	TRBJ2-7	TGTGCCAGCAGTGAAACAGGGCCCGAGCAGTACTTC	CASSETGPEQYF
TRBD1	TRBV4-3	TRBJ1-2	TGCGCCAGCAGGGGACAGGGGGCAGGGTATGGCTACACCTTC	CASRGQGAGYGYTF
TRBD2	TRBV6-5	TRBJ2-1	TGTGCCAGCAAAGTAGCGGGAGGGCCGCGTAATGAGCAGTTCTTC	CASKVAGGPRNEQFF
TRBD2	TRBV7-9	TRBJ2-6	TGTGCCAGCAGCCGGACTAGCGGAGGCCCGCCTTCTGGGGCCAACGTCCTGACTTTC	CASSRTSGGPPSGANVLTF
TRBD2	TRBV7-2	TRBJ2-7	TGTGCCAGCAGCTTCCGGGACTACGTGTACGAGCAGTACTTC	CASSFRDYVYEQYF
NA	TRBV2	TRBJ1-5	TGTGCCAGCAGTGATCCCAACAATGGCAATCAGCCCCAGCATTTT	CASSDPNNGNQPQHF
NA	TRBV5-6	TRBJ1-2	TGTGCCAGCAGCTTGCAGGGTGCAGATGGCTACACCTTC	CASSLQGADGYTF
NA	TRBV6-6	TRBJ2-1	TGTGCCAGCAGTTACTCGTCAGGACTAAGAAATGAGCAGTTCTTC	CASSYSSGLRNEQFF
TRBD2	TRBV9	TRBJ2-3	TGTGCCAGCAGCGTAGCCCCAGCGGGGCCCGGGGATACGCAGTATTTT	CASSVAPAGPGDTQYF
NA	TRBV5-4	TRBJ2-5	TGTGCCAGCAGCTTCCGAGAGACCCAGTACTTC	CASSFRETQYF
NA	TRBV5-1	TRBJ1-3	TGCGCCAGCAGCCGGACGCCACAGGGCTCTGGAAACACCATATATTTT	CASSRTPQGSGNTIYF
NA	TRBV2	TRBJ1-5	TGTGCCAGCAGTGACCAGGGTGGCGGGCCCCAGCATTTT	CASSDQGGGPQHF
NA	TRBV30	TRBJ1-3	TGTGCCTGGAAGGGGTCTGGAAACACCATATATTTT	CAWKGSGNTIYF
NA	TRBV4-2	TRBJ2-1	TGTGCCAGCAGCCAAGATCGGGGGGAGCAGTTCTTC	CASSQDRGEQFF
TRBD1	TRBV6-1	TRBJ1-1	TGTGCCAGCAGTGATGCTACCGGGACAGGGGGCACTGAAGCTTTCTTT	CASSDATGTGGTEAFF
NA	TRBV6-1	TRBJ2-7	TGTGCCAGCAGTGAAGGTCCCCACAGGGAGTCCTACGAGCAGTACTTC	CASSEGPHRESYEQYF
NA	TRBV5-1	TRBJ2-6	TGCGCCAGCAGCCCCCCAGGGTTTGCCGGGGCCAACGTCCTGACTTTC	CASSPPGFAGANVLTF
NA	TRBV30	TRBJ1-1	TGTGCCTGGATCGTCTACGGGAACACTGAAGCTTTCTTT	CAWIVYGNTEAFF
NA	TRBV7-2	TRBJ2-1	TGTGCCAGCAGCCATCGCGGGCGGGGATACCAACACAATGAGCAGTTCTTC	CASSHRGRGYQHNEQFF
NA	TRBV28	TRBJ1-2	TGTGCCAGCAGACCCGGGACGGGGGGTTACTATGGCTACACCTTC	CASRPGTGGYYGYTF
NA	TRBV4-3	TRBJ2-1	TGCGCCAGCAGCCAAGATTTCGGTCGTCCCTCCTACAATGAGCAGTTCTTC	CASSQDFGRPSYNEQFF
NA	TRBV7-9	TRBJ2-5	TGTGCCAGCAGACCGCGTACGGGGGAGACCCAGTACTTC	CASRPRTGETQYF
NA	TRBV21-1	TRBJ1-5	TGTGCCAGCAGCAAAGGGACTAATCAGCCCCAGCATTTT	CASSKGTNQPQHF
NA	TRBV15	TRBJ2-7	TGTGCCACCAGCAGAGATGCTCTTGCGGGATCCGAGCAGTACTTC	CATSRDALAGSEQYF
NA	TRBV15	TRBJ1-5	TGTGCCACCAGCCAACAGGGAGGCAATCAGCCCCAGCATTTT	CATSQQGGNQPQHF